These T cell receptor beta chains were read from a single sample in a study of shared clonotypes between healthy human individuals. Generated by immunoSEQ multiplex PCR, the TCRdb table keeps only in-frame clones and is missing some. The sample lists around 2,000,000 clones, approximately 94% occurring once. The sample comprised naive CD8+ T cells sorted from blood. The receptors were sampled from a man between 18 and 35 years old in good health. Both conserved end residues are part of each CDR3. D genes are given only for firm matches. Only part of the rows carry a size: once, few, many, or a class if the clone is expanded.

TRBV28	NA	TRBD1	TRBJ1-6	13	TGTGCCAGCAGACTCGACAGGGGGGCACCCCTCCACTTT	CASRLDRGAPLHF
TRBV2	once	NA	TRBJ2-7	10	TGTGCCAGCAGCACCTGGGAGCAGTACTTC	CASSTWEQYF
TRBV27	NA	NA	TRBJ2-1	16	TGTGCCAGCAGTCCCCTCGCGGGGTCAACGGAAGGTGAGCAGTTCTTC	CASSPLAGSTEGEQFF
TRBV7-2	NA	TRBD2	TRBJ2-7	13	TGTGCCAGCAGACTAGCGACCTCCTACGAGCAGTACTTC	CASRLATSYEQYF
TRBV11-2	NA	NA	TRBJ2-7	15	TGTGCCAGCAGCTTATCGGCCGGGGGCGGTTACGAGCAGTACTTC	CASSLSAGGGYEQYF
TRBV7-9	NA	NA	TRBJ2-2	13	TGTGCCAGCAGCTTATCGTATACAGGGGAGCTGTTTTTT	CASSLSYTGELFF
TRBV4-1	NA	TRBD2	TRBJ2-7	15	TGCGCCAGCAGCCAAGATCAACCGGGAGGGAACGAGCAGTACTTC	CASSQDQPGGNEQYF
TRBV19	NA	NA	TRBJ2-1	14	TGTGCCAGTAGTATAGCAGGGGTGGTGAATGAGCAGTTCTTC	CASSIAGVVNEQFF
TRBV5-1	once	NA	TRBJ1-1	11	TGCGCCAGCCAGAAGAACACTGAAGCTTTCTTT	CASQKNTEAFF
TRBV4-1	NA	NA	TRBJ2-7	14	TGCGCCAGCAGCCCCCACTTGGTTGGCTACGAGCAGTACTTC	CASSPHLVGYEQYF